A single sample is the source of the 5 T cell receptor beta chains below, sequenced in a study of CD8+CD57+ T cells in acquired aplastic anemia. Profiling that covered TCR beta VDJ and CDR3 relied on genomic DNA as its template. Each CDR3 protein gets one entry after TCRdb re-called the reads with MiXCR. The data contain 170,000 or so distinct CDR3 sequences, 40% to 60% of them singletons. It was patients with CD8+CD57+ cell expansion by flow cytometry who were chosen for sequencing. The material sequenced was sorted CD4+, CD8+, or CD8+CD57+ T cells (not recorded which) from PBMCs. The receptor set was obtained from a human donor with aplastic anemia.

For this clonotype: A much bigger clone sits one base away, suggesting this may be a read error. The V gene is TRBV5-1, the J gene TRBJ1-1; D ambiguous. Deletions cut 2 bases from V and 5 bases from J, with 13 bases between. The germline V gene has CDR1 SGHRS and CDR2 YFSETQ. The CDR3 is 14 amino acids. In nucleotides, the CDR3 is TGCGCCAGCAGCTTTGAGCGACCGGGGACTGAAGCTTTCTTT. Translation: CASSFERPGTEAFF.

This clonotype was detected many times. The chain carries TRBV6-5 and TRBJ2-3, with D unclear. CDR1 is MNHEY, CDR2 SVGAGI, per germline. The CDR3 covers 14 residues. V was pared by 0 bases and J by 2 bases, with 6 bases between. The CDR3 sequence is CASSYSRVTDTQYF. CDR3 sequence (DNA): TGTGCCAGCAGTTACTCAAGGGTCACAGATACGCAGTATTTT.

The chain uses TRBV6-4 and TRBJ1-1; D unresolved. CDR1 and CDR2 from the germline V gene are MRHNA and SNTAGT. Trimming stripped 3 bases from V and 1 base from J, with 6 bases between. This CDR3 has 13 residues. The CDR3 reads CASSEQQNTEAFF. In DNA, the CDR3 is TGTGCCAGCAGTGAGCAGCAGAACACTGAAGCTTTCTTT.

Many counts were recorded for this clonotype. This chain connects TRBV6-5 to TRBJ2-3; maybe TRBD1 (6 bases). CDR1 is MNHEY, CDR2 SVGAGI, per germline. V was clipped by 4 bases and J by 4 bases, with 15 bases between them. CDR3 length: 15 amino acids. The DNA for the CDR3 is TGTGCCAGCAGTTCAACGGGACAACACGCAGATACGCAGTATTTT. It yields the protein CASSSTGQHADTQYF.

This clonotype has more than one count but fewer than ten. This sequence joins TRBV24-1 and TRBJ2-2, with 9 bases aligning to TRBD1. The CDR3 has 16 residues. The J segment lost 6 bases and the V segment lost 3 bases, leaving 7 bases of the junction unmatched. Germline V CDR1 and CDR2: KGHDR, SFDVKD. In DNA, the CDR3 is TGTGCCACCAGTGATGGCTACCGGGACAGGGCCGGGGAGCTGTTTTTT. It is translated as CATSDGYRDRAGELFF.